This entry concerns a single T cell receptor beta chain. The record originates from a study of blood T cell repertoires in COVID-19. J was trimmed by 2 bases and V by 3 bases; bases with no gene match: 4. Germline CDR1 reads MNHEY; CDR2 reads SMNVEV (reference sequence). The CDR3 consists of 16 residues. Here immunoSEQ multiplex PCR was the method, and the copy in TCRdb shows in-frame clones only, minus some. The sample has some 150,000 clones, about 77% seen once. The chain employs TRBV27 and TRBJ1-5, with 10 bases lining up with TRBD1. The sequence came from a woman older than 75 with acute or convalescent COVID-19. Sequenced input: peripheral blood. CDR3 sequence reads: CASSLTGGGGNQPQHF. The CDR3 DNA follows: TGTGCCAGCAGTTTGACAGGGGGCGGTGGCAATCAGCCCCAGCATTTT.